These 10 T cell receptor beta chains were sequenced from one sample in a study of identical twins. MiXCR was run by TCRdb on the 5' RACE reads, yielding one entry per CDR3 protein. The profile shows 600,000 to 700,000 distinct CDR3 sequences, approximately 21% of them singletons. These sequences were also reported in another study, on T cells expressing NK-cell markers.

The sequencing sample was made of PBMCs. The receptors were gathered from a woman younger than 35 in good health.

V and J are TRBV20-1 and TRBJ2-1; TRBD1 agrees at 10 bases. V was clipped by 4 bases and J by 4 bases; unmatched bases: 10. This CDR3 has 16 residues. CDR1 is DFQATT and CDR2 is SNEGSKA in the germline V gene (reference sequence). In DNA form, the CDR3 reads TGCAGTGCTACAGCTGACAGGGGGCGTTTGTACAATGAGCAGTTCTTC. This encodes CSATADRGRLYNEQFF.

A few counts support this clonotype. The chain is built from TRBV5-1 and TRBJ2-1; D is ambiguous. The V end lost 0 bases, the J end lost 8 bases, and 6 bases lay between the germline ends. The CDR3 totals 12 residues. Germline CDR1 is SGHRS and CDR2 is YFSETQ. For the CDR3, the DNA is TGCGCCAGCAGCTTGGATAAACATGAGCAGTTCTTC. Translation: CASSLDKHEQFF.

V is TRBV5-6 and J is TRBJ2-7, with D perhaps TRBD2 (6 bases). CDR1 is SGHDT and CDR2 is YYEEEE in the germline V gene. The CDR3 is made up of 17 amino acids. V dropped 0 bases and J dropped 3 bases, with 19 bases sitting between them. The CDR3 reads CASSLEFTWEDHYEQYF. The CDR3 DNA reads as TGTGCCAGCAGCTTGGAGTTTACGTGGGAGGACCACTACGAGCAGTACTTC.

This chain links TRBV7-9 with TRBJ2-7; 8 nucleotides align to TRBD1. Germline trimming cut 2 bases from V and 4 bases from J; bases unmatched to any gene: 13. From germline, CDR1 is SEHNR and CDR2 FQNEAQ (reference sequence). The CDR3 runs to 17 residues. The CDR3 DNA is TGTGCCAGCAGCTTAAAGCAAGTCGGACAGGGACGGTACGAGCAGTACTTC. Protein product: CASSLKQVGQGRYEQYF.

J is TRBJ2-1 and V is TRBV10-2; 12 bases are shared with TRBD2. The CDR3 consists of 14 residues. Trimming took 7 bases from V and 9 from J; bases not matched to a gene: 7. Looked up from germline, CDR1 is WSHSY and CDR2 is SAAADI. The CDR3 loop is CASTLAGGVSEQFF. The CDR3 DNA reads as TGCGCCAGCACCCTAGCGGGAGGGGTTAGTGAGCAGTTCTTC.

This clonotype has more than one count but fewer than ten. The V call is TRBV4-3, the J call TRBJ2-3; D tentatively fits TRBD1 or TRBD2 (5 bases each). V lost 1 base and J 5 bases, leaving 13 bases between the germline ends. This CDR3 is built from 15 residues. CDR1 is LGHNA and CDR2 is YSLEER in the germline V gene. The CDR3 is CASSQGSSGRDTQYF. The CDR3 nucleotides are TGCGCCAGCAGCCAAGGATCATCGGGGCGAGATACGCAGTATTTT.

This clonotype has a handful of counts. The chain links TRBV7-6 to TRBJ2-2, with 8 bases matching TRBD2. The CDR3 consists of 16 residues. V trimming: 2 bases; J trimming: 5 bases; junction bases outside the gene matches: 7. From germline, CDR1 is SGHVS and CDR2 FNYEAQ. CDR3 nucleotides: TGTGCCAGCAGCTTAATGGCGGGAGGCCTAACCGGGGAGCTGTTTTTT. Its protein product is CASSLMAGGLTGELFF.

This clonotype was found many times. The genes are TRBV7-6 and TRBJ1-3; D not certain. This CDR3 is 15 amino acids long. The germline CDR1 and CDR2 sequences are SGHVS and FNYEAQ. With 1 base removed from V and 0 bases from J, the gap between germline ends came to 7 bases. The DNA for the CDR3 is TGTGCCAGCAGCTTAGAGAGCTCCTCTGGAAACACCATATATTTT. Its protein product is CASSLESSSGNTIYF.

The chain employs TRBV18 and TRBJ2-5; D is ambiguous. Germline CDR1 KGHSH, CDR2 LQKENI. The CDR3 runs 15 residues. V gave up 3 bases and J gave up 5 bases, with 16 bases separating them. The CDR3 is CASSPTRQDGETQYF. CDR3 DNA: TGTGCCAGCTCACCGACACGTCAAGACGGGGAGACCCAGTACTTC.

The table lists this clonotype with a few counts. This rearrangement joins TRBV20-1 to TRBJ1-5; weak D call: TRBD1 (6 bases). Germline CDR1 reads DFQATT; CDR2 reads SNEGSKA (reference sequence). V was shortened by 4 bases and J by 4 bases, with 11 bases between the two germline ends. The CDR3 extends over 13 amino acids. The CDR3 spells CSATGGGNQPQHF. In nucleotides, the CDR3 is TGCAGTGCTACCGGAGGGGGGAATCAGCCCCAGCATTTT.